This TCR beta chain was sequenced during a study of T cell responses to AZD1222 COVID-19 vaccine. To note about this clone: Its cognate antigen is unknown.

Sequencing used immunoSEQ multiplex PCR; TCRdb keeps in-frame clones, though not all of them. The sample yields about 110,000 clones, roughly four fifths seen once. Study results and limitations: Scientists sampled the repertoires only once the peak T cell response had passed. Spike-spanning, vaccine-associated CD4 TCRs were dominant at 160-218 and 743-854. Donors were mostly white British, more females; clonal diversity possibly underestimated.

Deletions cut 5 bases from V and 3 bases from J, with 31 bases between. The CDR3 has 21 amino acids. CDR1 and CDR2 (germline): MNHNY, SVGAGI (reference sequence). The sequences come from peripheral blood, collected on day 0 of AZD1222 vaccination. This TCR was recovered from an adult in good health. The V call is TRBV6-6, the J call TRBJ2-2; a weak D match, TRBD1 (6 bases). The CDR3 region has the DNA TGTGCCAGCAGTCTCCGGGACAAGTCAACAGATGGGAATTTAGACACCGGGGAGCTGTTTTTT. Its translation: CASSLRDKSTDGNLDTGELFF.